Listed here are 29 T cell receptor beta chains from one sample, sequenced in a study of blood T cell repertoires in COVID-19 (dated by TCRdb to 2018 to 2021). Library generation was performed with the immunoSEQ multiplex PCR assay. The source is immuneACCESS, and TCRdb retained only in-frame sequences with V and J called. Part of the clones is not carried over; for the studies checked, unresolved V genes explain less than half of this, and the remainder is unexplained. This sample has approximately 400,000 clones in its table, and 80% to 95% of those were observed once. 0.8% to 0.9% of the sample goes to the ten largest clones. The material sequenced was PBMCs or T cells enriched from blood (not recorded which). These receptors originate from a woman in her thirties or forties who had been exposed to COVID-19.

This clone appeared once. The chain carries TRBV9 and TRBJ2-1; D ambiguous. V lost 3 bases and J lost 2, with 9 bases in between. The CDR3 runs 14 residues. Germline CDR1 reads SGDLS; CDR2 reads YYNGEE. The CDR3 reads CASSAMTAYNEQFF. The CDR3 nucleotides read TGTGCCAGCAGCGCCATGACTGCCTACAATGAGCAGTTCTTC.

This chain uses TRBV5-1 with TRBJ2-5; tentative D call: TRBD2 (6 bases). The CDR3 contains 14 residues. V lost 2 bases and J 4 bases, leaving 12 bases between the germline ends. Per the germline V gene, CDR1 is SGHRS and CDR2 is YFSETQ. The CDR3 loop is CASSFLSGVETQYF. CDR3 nucleotide sequence: TGCGCCAGCAGCTTTTTATCGGGAGTAGAGACCCAGTACTTC.

The chain joins TRBV9 to TRBJ1-3; no firm D call. This CDR3 is built from 13 residues. Per the germline V gene, CDR1 is SGDLS and CDR2 is YYNGEE. The V gene lost 4 bases and the J gene lost 4 bases, with 9 bases spanning the gap. The CDR3 DNA reads as TGTGCCAGCAGCCCCCCGAGAGGAAACACCATATATTTT. Its translation: CASSPPRGNTIYF.

The chain employs TRBV6-2 or TRBV6-3 and TRBJ1-2; 7 bases are shared with TRBD1. There are 13 residues in the CDR3. With 5 bases clipped from V and 8 bases from J, the junction kept 8 bases outside the gene matches. CDR1 MNHEY and CDR2 SVGEGT come from the germline V gene. CDR3 sequence (DNA): TGTGCCAGCAGTCCAACGACAGGGCGAGGCTACACCTTC. It yields the protein CASSPTTGRGYTF.

The CDR3 spells CASSESAGLGYTF. The CDR3 bases are TGCGCCAGCAGTGAGTCGGCAGGGCTTGGCTACACCTTC. This rearrangement joins TRBV10-2 to TRBJ1-2; D is possibly TRBD1 (5 bases). The V gene's germline CDR1 is WSHSY and CDR2 SAAADI. The V end lost 0 bases, the J end lost 7 bases, and 9 bases lay between the germline ends. The CDR3 contains 13 residues.

The V call is TRBV11-2, the J call TRBJ1-1; D remains unclear. With 0 bases removed from V and 11 bases from J, the gap between germline ends came to 16 bases. This CDR3 contains 14 residues. Germline V CDR1 and CDR2: SGHAT, FQNNGV. This CDR3 is CASSLDRELGAAFF. The CDR3 coding sequence is TGTGCCAGCAGCTTAGATCGGGAATTGGGAGCGGCTTTCTTT.

This chain joins TRBV9 and TRBJ2-3, with D tentatively TRBD1 (5 bases). Trimming stripped 1 base from V and 4 bases from J, with 16 bases between. Germline V gene sequence: CDR1 SGDLS, CDR2 YYNGEE. The CDR3 is 16 amino acids. This CDR3 is CASSVNRGRVADTQYF. In DNA form, the CDR3 reads TGTGCCAGCAGCGTAAATAGGGGAAGAGTCGCAGATACGCAGTATTTT. Based on the CDR3 plus reference TRBV9 and TRBJ2-3, the full variable domain is DSGVTQTPKHLITATGQRVTLRCSPRSGDLSVYWYQQSLDQGLQFLIQYYNGEERAKGNILERFSAQQFPDLHSELNLSSLELGDSALYFCASSVNRGRVADTQYFGPGTRLTVL.

The chain couples TRBV10-3 to TRBJ2-3; 12 bases map to TRBD2. Germline V gene sequence: CDR1 ENHRY, CDR2 SYGVKD. V lost 0 bases, J lost 2 bases, and 6 bases stayed unmatched. The CDR3 is 18 residues long. CDR3 amino acids: CAISESSGLAGFTDTQYF. CDR3 sequence (DNA): TGTGCCATCAGTGAGTCCTCCGGACTAGCGGGATTCACAGATACGCAGTATTTT.

CDR3 nucleotide sequence: TGCGCCAGCAGGCCCGACAGGGGGGCCGAAAAACTGTTTTTT. Protein sequence: CASRPDRGAEKLFF. This chain connects TRBV5-1 to TRBJ1-4; TRBD1 agrees at 9 bases. Unmatched junction bases numbered 7, after V lost 5 bases and J lost 8 bases. The CDR3 contains 14 residues. CDR1 is SGHRS, CDR2 YFSETQ, per germline. Using reference TRBV5-1 and TRBJ1-4 for the parts outside the CDR3, the full variable domain is KAGVTQTPRYLIKTRGQQVTLSCSPISGHRSVSWYQQTPGQGLQFLFEYFSETQRNKGNFPGRFSGRQFSNSRSEMNVSTLELGDSALYLCASRPDRGAEKLFFGSGTQLSVL.

The chain has TRBV7-9 and TRBJ2-3, with 13 bases identical to TRBD2. This CDR3 comprises 16 residues. V gave up 5 bases and J gave up 5 bases; unmatched junction bases: 7. The germline CDR1 and CDR2 sequences are SEHNR and FQNEAQ (reference sequence). The CDR3 loop is CASSITSGREKDTQYF. CDR3 coding DNA: TGTGCCAGCAGCATTACTAGCGGGAGGGAAAAAGATACGCAGTATTTT. Based on the CDR3 plus reference TRBV7-9 and TRBJ2-3, the full variable domain is DTGVSQNPRHKITKRGQNVTFRCDPISEHNRLYWYRQTLGQGPEFLTYFQNEAQLEKSRLLSDRFSAERPKGSFSTLEIQRTEQGDSAMYLCASSITSGREKDTQYFGPGTRLTVL.

J is TRBJ2-5 and V is TRBV7-6; D is possibly TRBD2 (5 bases). The length of the CDR3 is 12 residues. Germline V gene data show CDR1 as SGHVS and CDR2 as FNYEAQ. V lost 4 bases and J 11 bases, leaving 14 bases between the germline ends. CDR3 sequence reads: CASSSYLGEQYF. The CDR3 bases are TGTGCCAGCAGCTCCTACCTCGGGGAACAGTACTTC.

This sequence joins TRBV29-1 and TRBJ2-7, with D possibly being TRBD1 or TRBD2 (6 bases each). With 7 bases removed from V and 6 bases from J, the gap between germline ends came to 16 bases. The CDR3 length is 12 residues. From germline, CDR1 is SQVTM and CDR2 ANQGSEA. CDR3 nucleotide sequence: TGCAGCGGGGGGCCCGGGCGGGGCGAGCAGTACTTC. It encodes CSGGPGRGEQYF.

The chain couples TRBV5-6 to TRBJ1-1; D call uncertain. V gave up 2 bases and J gave up 5 bases, with 7 bases separating them. The CDR3 sequence is 12 residues long. CDR1 and CDR2 (germline): SGHDT, YYEEEE. CDR3 protein: CASSFRLTEAFF. CDR3 DNA sequence: TGTGCCAGCAGCTTTCGGTTGACTGAAGCTTTCTTT. Together with reference TRBV5-6 and TRBJ1-1, the CDR3 gives the full variable domain: DAGVTQSPTHLIKTRGQQVTLRCSPKSGHDTVSWYQQALGQGPQFIFQYYEEEERQRGNFPDRFSGHQFPNYSSELNVNALLLGDSALYLCASSFRLTEAFFGQGTRLTVV.

The chain links TRBV9 to TRBJ2-5; D gene uncertain. The CDR3 covers 13 residues. The germline gives CDR1 SGDLS, CDR2 YYNGEE. Trimming took 1 base from V and 4 from J, leaving 8 bases between them. CDR3 in amino acids: CASSVRVGETQYF. Here the CDR3 DNA reads TGTGCCAGCAGCGTACGGGTTGGAGAGACCCAGTACTTC. Full variable domain (missing parts from reference TRBV9 and TRBJ2-5): DSGVTQTPKHLITATGQRVTLRCSPRSGDLSVYWYQQSLDQGLQFLIQYYNGEERAKGNILERFSAQQFPDLHSELNLSSLELGDSALYFCASSVRVGETQYFGPGTRLLVL.

The rearrangement joins TRBV12-3 or TRBV12-4 to TRBJ2-7; tentative D call: TRBD1 (7 bases). Between the trimmed V and J ends, which lost 8 bases and 0 bases, there was a span of 11 bases. This CDR3 is 13 amino acids long. In DNA form, the CDR3 reads TGTGCCAGCCAGCAGGGGGGCTCCTACGAGCAGTACTTC. Translation: CASQQGGSYEQYF.

The chain recombines TRBV15 with TRBJ2-2; 7 bases are a match to TRBD1. The CDR3 sequence is 15 residues long. Per germline, CDR1 LNHNV and CDR2 YYDKDF (reference sequence). The ends lost 6 bases at V and 8 bases at J; junction bases unmatched: 12. CDR3 sequence: CATRRQGDLLGELFF. Written as DNA, the CDR3 is TGTGCCACCAGGCGGCAGGGGGATCTCCTTGGGGAGCTGTTTTTT.

The chain is built from TRBV19 and TRBJ1-2, with 9 bases identical to TRBD1. Germline CDR1 and CDR2: LNHDA and SQIVND (reference sequence). The CDR3 length is 15 residues. The V gene end was trimmed by 2 bases and the J gene end by 8 bases; junction bases not matched to a gene: 9. The DNA of the CDR3 is TGTGCCAGTAGTATATATGGGACAGGGCAGGACGGCTACACCTTC. Its protein is CASSIYGTGQDGYTF.

The V gene is TRBV18, the J gene TRBJ2-7; 8 nucleotides align to TRBD2. The germline V gene encodes CDR1 KGHSH and CDR2 LQKENI. V lost 4 bases and J lost 2; bases outside the gene matches: 4. The CDR3 length is 14 residues. CDR3 nucleotide sequence: TGTGCCAGCTCACGGGTTAGCGGGACCTACGAGCAGTACTTC. Translating gives CASSRVSGTYEQYF.

The V call is TRBV19, the J call TRBJ1-5, with D unresolved. Trimming removed 5 bases from V and 6 bases from J, with 11 bases in between. Germline values: CDR1 LNHDA, CDR2 SQIVND (reference sequence). The CDR3 sequence is 13 residues long. CDR3 nucleotide sequence: TGTGCCAGTAGTCTCTCGGGGATTCAGCCCCAGCATTTT. Its translation: CASSLSGIQPQHF.

V and J are TRBV19 and TRBJ2-7; the D gene is possibly TRBD1 (6 bases). In germline, CDR1 is LNHDA, CDR2 SQIVND (reference sequence). V was trimmed by 4 bases and J by 2 bases, leaving 12 bases between them. This CDR3 has 14 amino acids. The CDR3 DNA sequence: TGTGCCAGTAGTACTACAGGGTTCCCCTACGAGCAGTACTTC. Translating gives CASSTTGFPYEQYF.

In this sample, this clone turned up once. CDR3 loop: CASSLGTGGDGANVLTF. CDR3 in DNA: TGCGCCAGCAGCTTGGGGACAGGGGGCGACGGGGCCAACGTCCTGACTTTC. This chain connects TRBV5-1 to TRBJ2-6; 11 bases match TRBD1. The CDR3 loop spans 17 amino acids. Germline CDR1 is SGHRS and CDR2 is YFSETQ. V lost 0 bases, J lost 4 bases, and 3 bases stayed unmatched.

This rearrangement joins TRBV9 to TRBJ2-2, with D possibly matching TRBD1 (5 bases). This CDR3 is 16 amino acids long. Per germline, CDR1 SGDLS and CDR2 YYNGEE. The V end was cut by 4 bases, the J end by 0 bases, with 13 bases between. As DNA, the CDR3 is TGTGCCAGCAGCCCCGGAACAGGAGCGAACACCGGGGAGCTGTTTTTT. Translating it yields CASSPGTGANTGELFF.

The chain employs TRBV12-3 or TRBV12-4 and TRBJ1-5; no definite D call. This CDR3 comprises 13 residues. The V end lost 3 bases, the J end lost 7 bases, and 10 bases lay between the germline ends. The CDR3 region has the DNA TGTGCCAGCAGTTTGGCCAGCGGACAGCCCCAGCATTTT. Encoded protein: CASSLASGQPQHF.

V usage is TRBV15 and J usage is TRBJ1-5, with 7 bases matching TRBD1. The length of the CDR3 is 15 residues. CDR1 LNHNV and CDR2 YYDKDF come from the germline V gene (reference sequence). Trimming at V came to 4 bases and at J to 6 bases, leaving 9 bases not matched to a gene. The DNA for the CDR3 is TGTGCCACCAGCACCCTGGTCAGGGGGACTCAGCCCCAGCATTTT. It specifies CATSTLVRGTQPQHF.

The chain carries TRBV5-4 and TRBJ2-1; TRBD2 matches 11 bases. V was clipped by 1 base and J by 8 bases; unmatched bases: 8. CDR3 length: 16 amino acids. CDR1 SGHNT and CDR2 YYREEE come from the germline V gene (reference sequence). The CDR3 is CASSLTSGRVGDEQFF. CDR3 DNA sequence: TGTGCCAGCAGCTTGACTAGCGGGAGAGTTGGGGATGAGCAGTTCTTC.

The chain combines TRBV30 with TRBJ1-4; 12 positions match TRBD1. The J segment lost 8 bases and the V segment lost 2 bases, leaving 12 bases of the junction unmatched. The CDR3 sequence is 17 residues long. Per germline, CDR1 GTSNPN and CDR2 SVGIG (reference sequence). CDR3 DNA: TGTGCCTGGAGTTACGGACCCCGAGGGACAGGGGGCGAAAAACTGTTTTTT. It translates to CAWSYGPRGTGGEKLFF.

The V call is TRBV10-3, the J call TRBJ1-2, with D perhaps TRBD1 (6 bases). Per the germline V gene, CDR1 is ENHRY and CDR2 is SYGVKD. V lost 3 bases, J lost 2 bases, and 13 bases lay in between. The CDR3 is made up of 15 amino acids. The CDR3 loop reads CAISEIRGSNYGYTF. CDR3 coding DNA: TGTGCCATCAGTGAAATAAGGGGGTCCAACTATGGCTACACCTTC.

The chain is built from TRBV7-8 and TRBJ2-1, with 14 bases matching TRBD2. The CDR3 spans 20 residues. The junction had 15 bases not matched to a gene; V was cut back by 4 bases and J by 4 bases. CDR1 is SGHVS and CDR2 is FQNEAQ in the germline V gene. CDR3 sequence (DNA): TGTGCCAGCAGCTCGCAGTGGAGAAGACTAGCGGGAGGGACGTACAATGAGCAGTTCTTC. It yields the protein CASSSQWRRLAGGTYNEQFF.

This chain connects TRBV12-3 or TRBV12-4 to TRBJ2-7, with D possibly being TRBD1 (5 bases). V gave up 6 bases and J gave up 4 bases, with 10 bases separating them. The CDR3 sequence is 12 residues long. The CDR3 loop is CASSPDRYEQYF. The DNA for the CDR3 is TGTGCCAGCAGCCCAGACAGATACGAGCAGTACTTC.